This T cell receptor (beta chain) originates from a study of T cells in Graves' hyperthyroidism and ophthalmopathy. The CDR3 spans 15 residues. The germline V gene has CDR1 ENHRY and CDR2 SYGVKD. Trimming pared 0 bases from V and 5 bases from J, leaving 11 bases between. General study results and limits: Most expanded thyroid clonotypes above 0.001 also appeared in blood.

RNA transcripts gave rise to amplified TCR beta CDR3 regions. During a first-round RT-PCR of the TCR CDR3, the HTBI primer set was used. MiXCR, applied by TCRdb to the multiplex PCR reads, yields one record per CDR3 protein. The sample yields some 370,000 distinct CDR3 sequences, around 15% seen once. Comment on this clonotype: Its specificity is not known.

The source material was blood. This sequence originates from a man in his forties or fifties with Graves' ophthalmopathy. The genes are TRBV10-3 and TRBJ1-5; D is ambiguous. The CDR3 bases are TGTGCCATCAGTGAGTCAGTATACGGGGATCAGCCCCAGCATTTT. It yields the protein CAISESVYGDQPQHF.